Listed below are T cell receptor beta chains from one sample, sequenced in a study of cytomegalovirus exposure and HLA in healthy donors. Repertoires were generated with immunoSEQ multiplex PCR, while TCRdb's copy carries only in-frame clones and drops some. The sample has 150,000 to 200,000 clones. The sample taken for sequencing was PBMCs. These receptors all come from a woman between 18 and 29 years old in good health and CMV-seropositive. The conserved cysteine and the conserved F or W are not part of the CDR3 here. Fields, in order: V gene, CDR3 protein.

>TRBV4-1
ASSQGNGRGYEQY
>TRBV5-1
ASSPRRTSGGSRTDTQY
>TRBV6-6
ASSWRDRGEAF
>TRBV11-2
ASSRGLAGIDTQY
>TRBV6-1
ASSIKPGNTEAF
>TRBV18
ASSPSRAFNTEAF
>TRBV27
ASSPLAGGSYNEQF
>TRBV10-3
AISGQLNTEAF
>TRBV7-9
ASSPRTSGSSGNEQF
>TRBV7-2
ASSPDPTGGSLNEQF
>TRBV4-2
ASSPDRAPGNTIY
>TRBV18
ASSPPIARYGYT
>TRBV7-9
ASSLTGSYGYT
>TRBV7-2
ASSLVGGRYNEQF
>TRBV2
ASSEQGETYEQY
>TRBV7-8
ASRLNSWNTEAF
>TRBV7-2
ASSLVVGGAYEQY
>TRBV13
ASSFTDQDSPLH
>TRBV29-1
SVEVASDTQY
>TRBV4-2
ASSQAGQGPNTEAF
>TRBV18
ASSPGLAENTGELF
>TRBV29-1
SVDQRGLTDTQY
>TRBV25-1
ASSVGETSYGYT
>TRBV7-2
ASSLGTGGRTEAF
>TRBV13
ASSLVAGGPPYNEQF
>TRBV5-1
ASSFSGQAGDTQY
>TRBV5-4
ASRGDRANNEQF